Below are 15 T cell receptor beta chains sequenced from a single sample in a study of identical twins. TCRdb reprocessed the 5' RACE reads via MiXCR and lists one record per CDR3 protein. The sample shows 510,000 or so distinct CDR3 sequences, 13% to 15% of them seen only once. These same records also appear under a second study, on yellow fever vaccine responses in identical twins.

The sample taken for sequencing was CD4+ T cells sorted from blood. These receptors all come from a young woman in good health.

This chain uses TRBV6-1 with TRBJ2-3; 9 bases match TRBD2. Germline CDR1 reads MNHNS; CDR2 reads SASEGT. J was trimmed by 5 bases and V by 3 bases; bases with no gene match: 3. The CDR3 has 14 residues. CDR3 nucleotides: TGTGCCAGCAGTGAGCGGGGGGGCCTAGATACGCAGTATTTT. Translation gives CASSERGGLDTQYF.

At least ten counts were recorded for this clonotype. The chain joins TRBV7-3 to TRBJ2-1; 13 positions match TRBD2. In germline, CDR1 is SGHTA, CDR2 FQGTGA. This CDR3 region has 16 residues. The trim removed 5 bases at V and 2 bases at J, leaving 3 bases unmatched. In DNA form, the CDR3 reads TGTGCCAGCAGCCCCGGACTAGCGGGAGCCTACAATGAGCAGTTCTTC. It translates to CASSPGLAGAYNEQFF.

Only a few counts were recorded for this clonotype. The genes are TRBV20-1 and TRBJ1-1, with TRBD1 matching over 11 bases. V was clipped by 4 bases and J by 0 bases; unmatched bases: 4. The CDR3 is 15 residues long. Germline V CDR1 and CDR2: DFQATT, SNEGSKA (reference sequence). CDR3 coding DNA: TGCAGTGCTACCCCGGGACAGGGGGTGAACACTGAAGCTTTCTTT. It is translated as CSATPGQGVNTEAFF.

The table lists this clonotype with a few counts. This chain connects TRBV4-2 to TRBJ2-4; TRBD2 agrees at 11 bases. Germline values: CDR1 LGHNA, CDR2 YNFKEQ. The V segment lost 3 bases and the J segment 9 bases; nucleotides outside the gene matches: 7. This CDR3 is 15 amino acids long. In DNA form, the CDR3 reads TGTGCCAGCAGCCAGCTTCTAGCGGGGGGTGGCATTCAGTACTTC. Its protein product is CASSQLLAGGGIQYF.

This clonotype was seen only a few times. The J gene is TRBJ2-3, the V gene TRBV29-1; 12 bases are shared with TRBD2. This CDR3 has 17 residues. V was clipped by 2 bases and J by 1 base; unmatched bases: 7. Germline CDR1 reads SQVTM; CDR2 reads ANQGSEA. Here the CDR3 DNA reads TGCAGCGTTGAATGGGCTAGCGGGAGGGAAGGCACAGATACGCAGTATTTT. It is translated as CSVEWASGREGTDTQYF.

This clonotype has just a few counts. The rearrangement uses TRBV7-9 and TRBJ2-3; 11 nucleotides align to TRBD1. Unmatched junction bases numbered 9, after V lost 5 bases and J lost 5 bases. Germline V lookup: CDR1 SEHNR, CDR2 FQNEAQ (reference sequence). CDR3 length equals 16 residues. The CDR3 reads CASSRAGTGGQDTQYF. The CDR3 DNA is TGTGCCAGCAGCCGGGCCGGGACAGGGGGTCAAGATACGCAGTATTTT.

This clonotype was seen only a few times. V usage is TRBV20-1 and J usage is TRBJ1-5, with D possibly TRBD1 on 5 matching bases. The V end was cut by 6 bases, the J end by 2 bases, with 14 bases between. Germline-derived CDR1 and CDR2 are DFQATT and SNEGSKA (reference sequence). The length of the CDR3 is 14 residues. CDR3 in amino acids: CSALSPGRNQPQHF. DNA of the CDR3: TGCAGTGCACTTAGTCCAGGGCGCAATCAGCCCCAGCATTTT.

This clonotype has just a few counts. The chain couples TRBV4-1 to TRBJ2-1; unclear D gene. The CDR3 is made up of 13 amino acids. CDR1 and CDR2 (germline): MGHRA, YSYEKL. The V end lost 2 bases, the J end lost 6 bases, and 8 bases lay between the germline ends. Here the CDR3 DNA reads TGCGCCAGCAGCCAATTTAGGATCAATGAGCAGTTCTTC. It codes for CASSQFRINEQFF.

This clonotype turned up a few times. The gene calls are TRBV12-3 or TRBV12-4 and TRBJ1-1, with D tentatively TRBD1 (6 bases). The CDR3 is 13 residues long. Trimming left V 6 bases short and J 4 bases short, with 12 bases between. CDR3 nucleotides: TGTGCCAGCAGCCAATCGGGGGCCACTGAAGCTTTCTTT. Amino acids: CASSQSGATEAFF.

The chain joins TRBV5-1 to TRBJ2-1; 12 bases align to TRBD2. The CDR3 consists of 17 residues. Germline values: CDR1 SGHRS, CDR2 YFSETQ. The J segment lost 10 bases and the V segment lost 3 bases, leaving 14 bases of the junction unmatched. The CDR3 DNA reads as TGCGCCAGCAGCTGGGTGACTAGCGGGGGCAATGCCCCCGAGCAGTTCTTC. It encodes CASSWVTSGGNAPEQFF.

This chain connects TRBV28 to TRBJ2-5; no clear D gene. This CDR3 is built from 10 residues. V gave up 10 bases and J gave up 5 bases, with 8 bases separating them. Germline V gives CDR1 MDHEN, CDR2 SYDVKM. The CDR3 DNA is TGTGCCACCCAACGGGAGACCCAGTACTTC. As protein: CATQRETQYF.

CDR3 nucleotide sequence: TGCAGCGTTATCTCAGTGAACACTGAAGCTTTCTTT. This gives the protein CSVISVNTEAFF. The chain recombines TRBV29-1 with TRBJ1-1; D is unclear. This CDR3 has 12 amino acids. The germline gives CDR1 SQVTM, CDR2 ANQGSEA. V was shortened by 5 bases and J by 0 bases, with 7 bases between the two germline ends.

This clonotype was seen a few times. The V call is TRBV6-2 or TRBV6-3, the J call TRBJ2-1; tentative D call: TRBD2 (5 bases). CDR3 size: 13 residues. In germline, CDR1 is MNHEY, CDR2 SVGEGT. Trimming cost V 6 bases and J 8 bases, with 14 bases left between them. The CDR3 here is CASRTRGADEQFF. The CDR3 region has the DNA TGTGCCAGCAGGACCCGGGGAGCGGATGAGCAGTTCTTC.

V usage is TRBV29-1 and J usage is TRBJ2-1, with D perhaps given as TRBD1 or TRBD2 (5 bases each). V dropped 7 bases and J dropped 9 bases, with 13 bases sitting between them. The CDR3 loop spans 11 amino acids. Germline assignment: CDR1 SQVTM and CDR2 ANQGSEA. The chain's CDR3 is CSAPTGTEQFF. CDR3 DNA: TGCAGCGCCCCTACCGGGACTGAGCAGTTCTTC.

This clonotype was observed at least ten times. The chain links TRBV5-1 to TRBJ2-7, with D tentatively TRBD2 (5 bases). The CDR3 covers 15 residues. V was clipped by 0 bases and J by 0 bases, with 10 bases between them. Germline lookup yields CDR1 SGHRS and CDR2 YFSETQ. The chain's CDR3 is CASSLASGSSYEQYF. The CDR3 region has the DNA TGCGCCAGCAGCTTGGCCTCGGGGAGCTCCTACGAGCAGTACTTC.